This TCR beta chain appears in the sequencing data of a study of cytomegalovirus exposure and HLA in healthy donors. Study results and caveats: TRBV6-2, TRBV6-3 and some other V segments were excluded as indistinguishable. Investigators reported under 200 TCR beta chains as tied to cytomegalovirus. HLA allele associations emerged for some 16,000 TCR beta sequences in a later analysis, at 0.05 false discovery rate.

This CDR3 has 14 amino acids. V lost 7 bases and J lost 6; bases outside the gene matches: 15. Germline CDR1 and CDR2: SQVTM and ANQGSEA. At collection, donors were nominally healthy, but unrecorded immune exposures were probable. In the case of this clone: What it binds is unknown.

The primer mix had 60 Vbeta and 13 Jbeta primers. Sequenced by immunoSEQ multiplex PCR; TCRdb stores in-frame clones only, minus some. The sample records 180,000 or so clones, approximately 59% being singletons. Sequenced input: PBMCs. This chain connects TRBV29-1 to TRBJ2-7; 7 bases agree with TRBD2. The sequence was obtained from a man in his forties in good health and CMV-seronegative. This CDR3 is CSAKLPGPGGEQYF. For the CDR3, the DNA is TGCAGCGCAAAACTACCGGGACCGGGGGGCGAGCAGTACTTC.